This T cell receptor beta chain appears in the sequencing data of a study of blood T cell repertoires in COVID-19. There are 14 residues in the CDR3. The germline CDR1 and CDR2 sequences are SNHLY and FYNNEI. The ends lost 6 bases at V and 2 bases at J; junction bases unmatched: 3. This table comes from immunoSEQ multiplex PCR, and its TCRdb copy is limited to in-frame clones, with some not included. The profile covers some 150,000 clones, with roughly 81% appearing a single time and roughly 1% taken by the ten largest. The gene calls are TRBV2 and TRBJ1-5; the match to TRBD1 covers 8 bases. This receptor was taken from a man in his forties with acute or convalescent COVID-19. The sample was peripheral blood. CDR3 DNA: TGTGCCAGCAGCTTGACAGGGGGCAATCAGCCCCAGCATTTT. Amino acids: CASSLTGGNQPQHF.